This T cell receptor beta chain was documented in a study of T cells in Graves' hyperthyroidism and ophthalmopathy. Across the whole study: It was at initial diagnosis, before any treatment, that peripheral blood was collected. Study-level findings and limits: Blood also held most thyroid clonotypes expanded beyond 0.001.

RNA transcripts were the template for amplifying TCR beta CDR3 regions. Carried out on the TCR CDR3, a first-round RT-PCR used the HTBI primer set. TCRdb re-analysed the multiplex PCR reads in MiXCR, keeping a single row per CDR3 protein. This table has more than 350,000 distinct CDR3 sequences, about 18% appearing once. Losses at the gene ends were 2 bases for V and 5 bases for J; bases not matched to a gene: 3. The CDR3 spans 13 residues. Germline V gives CDR1 GTSNPN, CDR2 SVGIG (reference sequence). This clonotype has a handful of counts. Its target is not known. Material: blood. The sequence derives from a woman in her thirties with Graves' hyperthyroidism that later progressed to Graves' ophthalmopathy. The chain is built from TRBV30 and TRBJ2-1; 7 bases align to TRBD2. CDR3 sequence reads: CAWSSSGDNEQFF. CDR3 sequence (DNA): TGTGCCTGGAGTTCTAGCGGAGACAATGAGCAGTTCTTC. The whole variable domain, filled in from reference TRBV30 and TRBJ2-1, reads SQTIHQWPATLVQPVGSPLSLECTVEGTSNPNLYWYRQAAGRGLQLLFYSVGIGQISSEVPQNLSASRPQDRQFILSSKKLLLSDSGFYLCAWSSSGDNEQFFGPGTRLTVL.